These T cell receptor beta chains were read from a single sample in a study of beta chain features in type 1 diabetes. Repertoires were generated with immunoSEQ multiplex PCR, while TCRdb's copy carries only in-frame clones and drops some. This table holds under 900,000 clones, about 17% found once. Sequenced: naive CD4+ T cells from blood. Receptors were obtained from a woman younger than 35 in good health. Each CDR3 is given with its conserved first and last residue. A D gene is named only where the DNA matches it firmly. Size values are once, few and many counts, or a class for expanded clones, and some rows have none.

>TRBV9|.|TRBJ2-3|.
TGTGCCAGCAGCATACTATTCACAGATACGCAGTATTTT
CASSILFTDTQYF
>TRBV9|.|TRBJ2-6|.
TGTGCCAGCAGCGTAGCTAAGGAAGGCTTCTCTGGGGCCAACGTCCTGACTTTC
CASSVAKEGFSGANVLTF
>TRBV29-1|.|TRBJ1-2|.
TGCAGCGTTGGGGTCCCCGGAACAGACTATGGCTACACCTTC
CSVGVPGTDYGYTF
>TRBV7-8|.|TRBJ1-2|.
TGTGCCAGCAGCCAACAGGGCTATGGCTACACCTTC
CASSQQGYGYTF
>TRBV4-3|.|TRBJ1-2|few
TGCGCCAGCAGCCAAGGCAGTTTAGGCTATGGCTACACCTTC
CASSQGSLGYGYTF
>TRBV15|.|TRBJ2-7|.
TGTGCCACCAGCAGCGACTACGAGCAGTACTTC
CATSSDYEQYF
>TRBV10-3|.|TRBJ1-4|few
TGTGCCATCAGTCCCGGGGAGGAAAAACTGTTTTTT
CAISPGEEKLFF
>TRBV5-1|TRBD2|TRBJ2-3|.
TGCGCCAGCAGCTATCCGGGACGGCTAGCGGGAGCCCCGTATGAAGATACGCAGTATTTT
CASSYPGRLAGAPYEDTQYF
>TRBV15|TRBD2|TRBJ2-7|few
TGTGCCACCTCTAGCGGGATTAACTACGAGCAGTACTTC
CATSSGINYEQYF
>TRBV7-9|.|TRBJ2-3|.
TGTGCCAGCAGCTTAGGGGTCGGGAGCACAGATACGCAGTATTTT
CASSLGVGSTDTQYF
>TRBV7-9|.|TRBJ2-5|few
TGTGCCAGCAGCCGAACTCCTTTCGTGGAGACCCAGTACTTC
CASSRTPFVETQYF
>TRBV15|TRBD2|TRBJ2-3|few
TGTGCCACCAGCAGAGATAGCGGGAGGGCTGCAGATACGCAGTATTTT
CATSRDSGRAADTQYF
>TRBV28|TRBD2|TRBJ2-7|.
TGTGCCAGCCACGAACAGACTAGCGGGAGGCACGAGCAGTACTTC
CASHEQTSGRHEQYF
>TRBV5-1|.|TRBJ2-5|.
TGCGCCAGCAGCCCGCGGAACCAAGAGACCCAGTACTTC
CASSPRNQETQYF
>TRBV6-5|.|TRBJ2-3|.
TGTGCCAGCAGTTCGAGAGATACGCAGTATTTT
CASSSRDTQYF
>TRBV6-5|.|TRBJ1-2|.
TGTGCCAGCAGTTTCTTTGCACAGGGTTTCTCTGGCTACACCTTC
CASSFFAQGFSGYTF
>TRBV9|TRBD1|TRBJ1-1|.
TGTGCCAGCAGCCCACGGGACAGTTTAGACACTGAAGCTTTCTTT
CASSPRDSLDTEAFF
>TRBV14|.|TRBJ2-1|many
TGTGCCAGCAGCCAAGTACCACATGAGCAGTTCTTC
CASSQVPHEQFF
>TRBV4-3|.|TRBJ1-1|.
TGCGCCAGCAGCCAAGATCGGGTAGGGCTACCCACTGAAGCTTTCTTT
CASSQDRVGLPTEAFF
>TRBV11-2|TRBD1|TRBJ1-1|.
TGTGCCAGCAGCGACAGGGGAGGAAGGTTGAACACTGAAGCTTTCTTT
CASSDRGGRLNTEAFF
>TRBV19|.|TRBJ1-2|.
TGTGCCAGTAGTTTTGCGGAAAACTATGGCTACACCTTC
CASSFAENYGYTF
>TRBV27|.|TRBJ2-7|.
TGTGCCAGCAGTTTAGATCCAGGGAATCACGAGCAGTACTTC
CASSLDPGNHEQYF
>TRBV5-6|.|TRBJ1-1|few
TGTGCCAGCAGCTTGGATCTCCGTCACACTGAAGCTTTCTTT
CASSLDLRHTEAFF
>TRBV7-9|.|TRBJ1-1|few
TGTGCCAGCAGCCAGACAGGCTTGAACACTGAAGCTTTCTTT
CASSQTGLNTEAFF
>TRBV7-9|.|TRBJ1-3|.
TGTGCCAGCAGCTTAGGACGCCAGTACTCTGGAAACACCATATATTTT
CASSLGRQYSGNTIYF
>TRBV19|.|TRBJ1-1|.
TGTGCCAGTAGTCCCGACCAAGGGGCTGAAGCTTTCTTT
CASSPDQGAEAFF
>TRBV5-4|.|TRBJ2-2|.
TGTGCCAGCAGCTTGGGTCCTGCCGGGGAGCTGTTTTTT
CASSLGPAGELFF
>TRBV28|.|TRBJ2-7|.
TGTGCCAGCACCGAAGCCGTGGGTCCTTTAACCTACGAGCAGTACTTC
CASTEAVGPLTYEQYF
>TRBV7-2|.|TRBJ2-1|.
TGTGCCAGCAGCTTATTGGGCGGAGCTACTTACAATGAGCAGTTCTTC
CASSLLGGATYNEQFF
>TRBV18|.|TRBJ1-3|.
TGTGCCAGCTCACCACCGTGGCCCTCGTTGGGAAACACCATATATTTT
CASSPPWPSLGNTIYF
>TRBV6-6|TRBD1|TRBJ1-2|.
TGTGCCAGCAGTTACTCGACAGGGGTCCCGGGCTACACCTTC
CASSYSTGVPGYTF
>TRBV7-2|.|TRBJ2-7|.
TGTGCCAGCAGCTTCTCGGGGCTGCCGGGGCGCGGGCAGTACTTC
CASSFSGLPGRGQYF
>TRBV9|TRBD1|TRBJ1-4|.
TGTGCCAGCAGCGTATCCAGGGGGCGAGGTGAAAAACTGTTTTTT
CASSVSRGRGEKLFF
>TRBV5-1|.|TRBJ1-1|few
TGCGCCAGCAGCTTGGAGCGGACCAGGACGGTGGCTGAAGCTTTCTTT
CASSLERTRTVAEAFF
>TRBV29-1|.|TRBJ2-7|.
TGCAGCGTTAAGGGACGACTGGGGTCCTACGAGCAGTACTTC
CSVKGRLGSYEQYF
>TRBV27|.|TRBJ1-5|.
TGTGCCAGCAGGCCGTCTTATAGCAATCAGCCCCAGCATTTT
CASRPSYSNQPQHF
>TRBV4-1|.|TRBJ2-3|few
TGCGCCAGCAGCCAAGAGAGGTCACTAGGCGGGGTGATCACAGATACGCAGTATTTT
CASSQERSLGGVITDTQYF
>TRBV5-1|.|TRBJ2-3|.
TGCGCCAGCAGCAAAGCCGGGACATCTAGCACAGATACGCAGTATTTT
CASSKAGTSSTDTQYF
>TRBV2|.|TRBJ2-1|few
TGTGCCAGCAGTGCTCATGGGGGACGGGTTGAGCAGTTCTTC
CASSAHGGRVEQFF
>TRBV7-2|.|TRBJ2-5|.
TGTGCCAGCAGCTTAGCGCGGGGCAGGGTGATGAAGACCCAGTACTTC
CASSLARGRVMKTQYF
>TRBV4-2|.|TRBJ2-1|.
TGTGCCAGCAGCCAAGATCTTGGTGGGACCAAATACAATGAGCAGTTCTTC
CASSQDLGGTKYNEQFF